Many counts were recorded for the clone carrying this T cell receptor (beta chain). Its specificity is not known. One entry per CDR3 protein results from TCRdb running MiXCR on the RT-PCR reads. This sample carries almost 250,000 distinct CDR3 sequences, more than 10% of them seen once, and the ten largest clones take 7.8%. The sample originates from a study of response to subunit inactivated influenza vaccine. Study results and limitations: Authors suggested each seasonal flu vaccination may recruit only limited numbers of new T cells.

The CDR3 contains 12 residues. Germline V CDR1 and CDR2: DFQATT, SNEGSKA (reference sequence). Unmatched junction bases numbered 2, after V lost 8 bases and J lost 5 bases. Sample: non-naive T cells sorted from PBMCs, taken 14 days before vaccination. This sequence originates from a man aged 50-60 years who received an inactivated influenza vaccine. The chain carries TRBV20-1 and TRBJ2-3, with 12 bases that match TRBD2. Here the CDR3 DNA reads TGCAGTCCACTAGCGGGAGGAGATACGCAGTATTTT. This codes for CSPLAGGDTQYF.